The 27 T cell receptor beta chains below come from one sample, sequenced in a study of blood T cell repertoires in COVID-19. Measured with immunoSEQ multiplex PCR; TCRdb has only the in-frame clones, and not every one. The sample records just over 250,000 clones, 75% to 95% being singletons. The sample comprised peripheral blood. The source of these receptors is a person aged 18 to 35 with COVID-19, enrolled during active disease.

V usage is TRBV27 and J usage is TRBJ2-7, with 9 bases aligning to TRBD1. Germline-derived CDR1 and CDR2 are MNHEY and SMNVEV (reference sequence). The CDR3 sequence is 14 residues long. The V segment lost 4 bases and the J segment 5 bases; nucleotides outside the gene matches: 6. CDR3 bases: TGTGCCAGCAGTTCAGGACAGGGGTCCCACGAGCAGTACTTC. Residues: CASSSGQGSHEQYF.

This sequence joins TRBV5-6 and TRBJ1-2, with D perhaps TRBD1 (5 bases). Trimming cost V 2 bases and J 6 bases, with 14 bases left between them. The CDR3 runs 14 residues. CDR1 and CDR2 (germline): SGHDT, YYEEEE. The CDR3 loop reads CASSFPDTEHGYTF. In DNA form, the CDR3 reads TGTGCCAGCAGCTTTCCGGACACAGAACATGGCTACACCTTC.

This sequence joins TRBV4-1 and TRBJ1-2; 8 positions match TRBD1. Unmatched junction bases numbered 6, after V lost 1 base and J lost 8 bases. Per germline, CDR1 MGHRA and CDR2 YSYEKL. The CDR3 covers 14 residues. In DNA, the CDR3 is TGCGCCAGCAGCCAAGCAGGGGGCGTTTGGGGCTACACCTTC. This sequence encodes CASSQAGGVWGYTF.

The V gene is TRBV19, the J gene TRBJ2-4; 8 bases agree with TRBD2. Germline assignment: CDR1 LNHDA and CDR2 SQIVND (reference sequence). The CDR3 totals 16 residues. V trimming: 7 bases; J trimming: 1 base; junction bases outside the gene matches: 9. The CDR3 DNA reads TGTGCCAGTATGGTACTCGGGGGGGAGGCCAAAAACATTCAGTACTTC. This codes for CASMVLGGEAKNIQYF.

V is TRBV5-6 and J is TRBJ2-2; 12 bases agree with TRBD2. V was pared by 0 bases and J by 7 bases, with 7 bases of the junction left unmatched. The length of the CDR3 is 17 residues. In germline, CDR1 is SGHDT, CDR2 YYEEEE. The CDR3 region has the DNA TGTGCCAGCAGCTTGGTTTCTAGCGGGAGGGCTATCGGGGAGCTGTTTTTT. It codes for CASSLVSSGRAIGELFF.

The V and J genes are TRBV4-1 and TRBJ1-1, with D tentatively TRBD1 (6 bases). CDR3 length: 16 amino acids. In germline, CDR1 is MGHRA, CDR2 YSYEKL. Trimming stripped 0 bases from V and 1 base from J, with 12 bases between. The CDR3, as DNA: TGCGCCAGCAGCCAAGATCACAGGACAGCGAACACTGAAGCTTTCTTT. Protein sequence: CASSQDHRTANTEAFF.

The rearrangement joins TRBV7-9 to TRBJ2-6, with D maybe TRBD1 (5 bases). This CDR3 has 15 amino acids. Germline CDR1 reads SEHNR; CDR2 reads FQNEAQ (reference sequence). The V gene lost 6 bases and the J gene lost 0 bases, with 9 bases spanning the gap. CDR3 sequence (DNA): TGTGCCAGCAGACTACAGGCCTCTGGGGCCAACGTCCTGACTTTC. The encoded protein is CASRLQASGANVLTF.

V usage is TRBV20-1 and J usage is TRBJ2-7; 7 nucleotides agree with TRBD1. V trimming: 3 bases; J trimming: 2 bases; junction bases outside the gene matches: 1. The CDR3 is 12 amino acids. Germline assignment: CDR1 DFQATT and CDR2 SNEGSKA (reference sequence). CDR3 region: CSASDRAYEQYF. The CDR3 DNA follows: TGCAGTGCTAGTGACAGGGCCTACGAGCAGTACTTC.

The chain joins TRBV5-4 to TRBJ2-6; D call uncertain. Trimming left V 0 bases short and J 2 bases short, with 6 bases between. CDR1 SGHNT and CDR2 YYREEE come from the germline V gene (reference sequence). This CDR3 is built from 15 residues. The CDR3 bases are TGTGCCAGCAGCTTGGCCGGAGCTGGGGCCAACGTCCTGACTTTC. Protein sequence: CASSLAGAGANVLTF.

The chain joins TRBV5-1 to TRBJ1-4, with 10 nucleotides matching TRBD1. The CDR3 contains 16 residues. Germline V gene sequence: CDR1 SGHRS, CDR2 YFSETQ. V shed 0 bases and J 6 bases; nucleotides not matched to a gene: 5. The chain's CDR3 is CASSLAPGTGDEKLFF. In nucleotides, the CDR3 is TGCGCCAGCAGCTTGGCCCCCGGGACAGGGGATGAAAAACTGTTTTTT. The full variable domain, in which reference TRBV5-1 and TRBJ1-4 provide the parts outside the CDR3, is KAGVTQTPRYLIKTRGQQVTLSCSPISGHRSVSWYQQTPGQGLQFLFEYFSETQRNKGNFPGRFSGRQFSNSRSEMNVSTLELGDSALYLCASSLAPGTGDEKLFFGSGTQLSVL.

The chain carries TRBV5-6 and TRBJ1-2, with a possible D match to TRBD1 (5 bases). V lost 4 bases and J 4 bases, leaving 14 bases between the germline ends. CDR3 length: 14 amino acids. Per germline, CDR1 SGHDT and CDR2 YYEEEE. The chain's CDR3 is CASSQGGGSYGYTF. The CDR3 nucleotides read TGTGCCAGCAGCCAGGGAGGCGGAAGCTATGGCTACACCTTC.

CDR3 sequence: CATSRGFQGGGEKLFF. For the CDR3, the DNA is TGTGCCACCAGCAGAGGTTTCCAGGGAGGTGGGGAAAAACTGTTTTTT. The chain is built from TRBV15 and TRBJ1-4, with D maybe TRBD1 (5 bases). V was pared by 1 base and J by 8 bases, with 17 bases between. The germline V gene has CDR1 LNHNV and CDR2 YYDKDF (reference sequence). The CDR3 spans 16 residues.

The chain recombines TRBV7-9 with TRBJ1-2; 10 bases map to TRBD1. The CDR3 length is 17 residues. The V gene's germline CDR1 is SEHNR and CDR2 FQNEAQ (reference sequence). The V and J ends lost 5 bases and 3 bases, in that order; junction bases with no gene match: 12. This CDR3 is CASSPSPLGQGDYGYTF. The CDR3 DNA is TGTGCCAGCAGCCCGTCCCCCCTTGGACAGGGGGACTATGGCTACACCTTC.

The CDR3 here is CATSRGGDRGSYEQYF. CDR3 in DNA: TGTGCCACCAGCCGGGGGGGGGACAGGGGTTCCTACGAGCAGTACTTC. The rearrangement links TRBV15 to TRBJ2-7; TRBD1 agrees at 10 bases. The germline gives CDR1 LNHNV, CDR2 YYDKDF (reference sequence). The CDR3 has 16 amino acids. With 5 bases clipped from V and 1 base from J, the junction kept 8 bases outside the gene matches.

This chain links TRBV4-2 with TRBJ2-7; weak D call: TRBD2 (6 bases). The CDR3 is 16 residues long. Trimming cost V 1 base and J 6 bases, with 19 bases left between them. Germline-derived CDR1 and CDR2 are LGHNA and YNFKEQ. The CDR3 loop reads CASSQAYGGPQGEQYF. CDR3 coding DNA: TGTGCCAGCAGCCAAGCATACGGGGGTCCCCAGGGCGAGCAGTACTTC.

This clone was counted once. The J gene is TRBJ2-3, the V gene TRBV30, with D possibly matching TRBD2 (5 bases). Trimming left V 1 base short and J 4 bases short, with 18 bases between. Germline loops: CDR1 GTSNPN, CDR2 SVGIG (reference sequence). This CDR3 has 16 residues. CDR3 sequence: CAWSGGDYTSADTQYF. The CDR3 coding sequence is TGTGCCTGGAGTGGGGGAGATTATACGTCCGCAGATACGCAGTATTTT.

This clone came up once. This chain uses TRBV7-9 with TRBJ2-2; TRBD1 agrees at 8 bases. Germline trimming cut 4 bases from V and 8 bases from J; bases unmatched to any gene: 6. Germline V CDR1 and CDR2: SEHNR, FQNEAQ (reference sequence). The CDR3 is 14 residues long. The CDR3 DNA sequence: TGTGCCAGCAGCTCGGGGACAGGCGAAGGGGAGCTGTTTTTT. As protein: CASSSGTGEGELFF.

The chain employs TRBV6-6 and TRBJ2-7; unclear D gene. Germline V gene data show CDR1 as MNHNY and CDR2 as SVGAGI (reference sequence). V gave up 0 bases and J gave up 1 base, with 7 bases separating them. The CDR3 contains 14 residues. The DNA of the CDR3 is TGTGCCAGCAGTTACTCGGCCAGTTCCTACGAGCAGTACTTC. Protein: CASSYSASSYEQYF.

The J gene is TRBJ1-1, the V gene TRBV7-9, with TRBD1 identical over 7 bases. This CDR3 has 12 residues. In germline, CDR1 is SEHNR, CDR2 FQNEAQ (reference sequence). V lost 5 bases to trimming and J lost 8 bases; unmatched junction nucleotides: 5. The CDR3: CASSGRQGEAFF. The CDR3 DNA follows: TGTGCCAGCAGCGGACGACAGGGAGAAGCTTTCTTT.

The genes are TRBV5-6 and TRBJ1-5; 7 bases agree with TRBD1. CDR3 size: 16 residues. CDR1 and CDR2 (germline): SGHDT, YYEEEE. The V and J ends lost 0 bases and 4 bases, in that order; junction bases with no gene match: 7. In DNA, the CDR3 is TGTGCCAGCAGCTTGGGGACAGGTTGGTCAAATCAGCCCCAGCATTTT. It translates to CASSLGTGWSNQPQHF. Complete variable domain (other parts from reference TRBV5-6 and TRBJ1-5): DAGVTQSPTHLIKTRGQQVTLRCSPKSGHDTVSWYQQALGQGPQFIFQYYEEEERQRGNFPDRFSGHQFPNYSSELNVNALLLGDSALYLCASSLGTGWSNQPQHFGDGTRLSIL.

The V and J genes are TRBV11-2 and TRBJ2-1; 12 bases align to TRBD2. The CDR3 contains 18 residues. CDR1 is SGHAT and CDR2 is FQNNGV in the germline V gene. Trimming removed 4 bases from V and 4 bases from J; junction bases left unmatched: 11. The CDR3: CASSSPTTGLAGYNEQFF. Here the CDR3 DNA reads TGTGCCAGCAGCTCACCCACGACCGGACTAGCGGGATACAATGAGCAGTTCTTC. Using reference TRBV11-2 and TRBJ2-1 for the parts outside the CDR3, the full variable domain is EAGVAQSPRYKIIEKRQSVAFWCNPISGHATLYWYQQILGQGPKLLIQFQNNGVVDDSQLPKDRFSAERLKGVDSTLKIQPAKLEDSAVYLCASSSPTTGLAGYNEQFFGPGTRLTVL.

CDR3: CASRLIDYNEQFF. In nucleotides, the CDR3 is TGTGCCAGCAGACTAATAGACTACAATGAGCAGTTCTTC. The chain has TRBV5-6 and TRBJ2-1; D remains ambiguous. The CDR3 consists of 13 residues. The germline V gene has CDR1 SGHDT and CDR2 YYEEEE. V gave up 5 bases and J gave up 3 bases, with 9 bases separating them.

This chain links TRBV11-2 with TRBJ1-2; a possible D gene is TRBD1 (5 bases). Trimming stripped 5 bases from V and 8 bases from J, with 15 bases between. The germline gives CDR1 SGHAT, CDR2 FQNNGV. The CDR3 spans 13 residues. The CDR3 region has the DNA TGTGCCAGCAGCCGCGGGACGGAGACCGGCTACACCTTC. Translation: CASSRGTETGYTF.

The chain links TRBV29-1 to TRBJ2-1, with a tentative D call TRBD1 (6 bases). The CDR3 sequence is 14 residues long. Germline V gene sequence: CDR1 SQVTM, CDR2 ANQGSEA. Trimming removed 7 bases from V and 0 bases from J, with 13 bases in between. The CDR3 here is CSGNRALSYNEQFF. CDR3 nucleotide sequence: TGCAGCGGGAACAGGGCCCTCTCCTACAATGAGCAGTTCTTC.

The chain has TRBV7-2 and TRBJ2-7; no clear D gene. V gave up 0 bases and J gave up 2 bases, with 5 bases separating them. The CDR3 covers 13 residues. Germline-derived CDR1 and CDR2 are SGHTA and FQGNSA. CDR3 loop: CASSLAAAYEQYF. The CDR3 nucleotides read TGTGCCAGCAGCTTAGCGGCCGCCTACGAGCAGTACTTC.

The gene calls are TRBV9 and TRBJ1-3; weak D call: TRBD1 (5 bases). In germline, CDR1 is SGDLS, CDR2 YYNGEE. Trimming left V 0 bases short and J 2 bases short, with 9 bases between. This CDR3 has 15 residues. The CDR3 DNA sequence: TGTGCCAGCAGCGTAGTAGCAGGGCCTGGAAACACCATATATTTT. Translating gives CASSVVAGPGNTIYF.

The chain carries TRBV11-3 and TRBJ2-3, with D perhaps TRBD2 (6 bases). The germline V gene has CDR1 SGHNT and CDR2 YENEEA. The CDR3 extends over 14 amino acids. V gave up 5 bases and J gave up 0 bases, with 9 bases separating them. The CDR3 loop is CASSQTRSTDTQYF. CDR3 nucleotide sequence: TGTGCCAGCAGCCAGACTAGAAGCACAGATACGCAGTATTTT.